Following are 5 T cell receptor beta chains from one sample sequenced in a study of identical twins. TCRdb re-called the 5' RACE reads through MiXCR, storing one row per CDR3 protein. The sample includes approximately 1.8 million distinct CDR3 sequences, roughly a third seen only once; the top ten take 0.25% to 0.3%. What was sequenced was cord blood. Receptors were obtained from a newborn girl in good health.

This clonotype was picked up a small number of times. The chain recombines TRBV10-2 with TRBJ2-7; 12 nucleotides agree with TRBD2. Germline CDR1 WSHSY, CDR2 SAAADI. V lost 5 bases to trimming and J lost 4 bases; unmatched junction nucleotides: 6. The length of the CDR3 is 15 residues. The chain's CDR3 is CASSRLAGALYEQYF. In DNA form, the CDR3 reads TGCGCCAGCAGTAGACTAGCGGGGGCCCTATACGAGCAGTACTTC.

This chain connects TRBV9 to TRBJ2-5; tentatively, D is TRBD1 (5 bases). Trimming pared 0 bases from V and 0 bases from J, leaving 9 bases between. This CDR3 spans 15 amino acids. The germline gives CDR1 SGDLS, CDR2 YYNGEE. The CDR3 sequence is CASSVGNRNQETQYF. DNA of the CDR3: TGTGCCAGCAGCGTAGGCAACAGGAACCAAGAGACCCAGTACTTC.

The rearrangement links TRBV5-1 to TRBJ2-7; 13 bases agree with TRBD2. The germline V gene encodes CDR1 SGHRS and CDR2 YFSETQ. The CDR3 runs 15 residues. The junction had 6 bases not matched to a gene; V was cut back by 2 bases and J by 7 bases. The CDR3 loop reads CASSFTSGRVYEQYF. The CDR3 DNA reads as TGCGCCAGCAGCTTTACTAGCGGGAGGGTGTATGAGCAGTACTTC.

The chain employs TRBV6-5 and TRBJ2-5; 11 positions match TRBD2. The J segment lost 11 bases and the V segment lost 2 bases, leaving 16 bases of the junction unmatched. This CDR3 region has 17 residues. Per the germline V gene, CDR1 is MNHEY and CDR2 is SVGAGI. The chain's CDR3 is CASSYGKLAGARNEQYF. The CDR3, as DNA: TGTGCCAGCAGTTACGGGAAACTAGCGGGAGCTAGGAATGAGCAGTACTTC.

This clonotype has more than one count but fewer than ten. The rearrangement uses TRBV4-1 and TRBJ1-5; no reliable D call. There are 13 residues in the CDR3. Germline V gene sequence: CDR1 MGHRA, CDR2 YSYEKL. The V and J ends lost 2 bases and 4 bases respectively, with 6 bases between them. The CDR3 DNA sequence: TGCGCCAGCAGCCAATTTCTGAATCAGCCCCAGCATTTT. Translation: CASSQFLNQPQHF.